This is a list of T cell receptor beta chains from one sample in a study of T cell repertoires in cytomegalovirus infection. TCRdb reprocessed the reads with MiXCR, giving one entry per CDR3 protein. The table has about 210,000 distinct CDR3 sequences, approximately 7% seen once; the top ten hold 5.5% to 6.5%. The material sequenced was PBMCs. These receptors all stem from a human donor in good health (CMV status not recorded). Some clones in this sample may be carry-over from other donors' samples. Each CDR3 is given with its conserved first and last residue. Each record gives: D gene, V gene, clone size, J gene, CDR3 DNA, CDR3 protein. A D gene is named only where the DNA matches it firmly. Not every row has a clone size; where given, it reads once, few, many or a size class.

>NA|TRBV7-2|many|TRBJ1-1
TGTGCCAGCAGCCCAATCTATGGCACTGAAGCTTTCTTT
CASSPIYGTEAFF
>TRBD1|TRBV7-6|many|TRBJ2-7
TGTGCCAGCAGCTTGGGGACAGGGTCGGACGAGCAGTACTTC
CASSLGTGSDEQYF
>TRBD1|TRBV10-1|many|TRBJ1-1
TGCGCCAGCAGTGGACAGGGGCGGACTGAAGCTTTCTTT
CASSGQGRTEAFF
>NA|TRBV27|many|TRBJ1-4
TGTGCCAGCAGTCCCCCGGGGGAAAAACTGTTTTTT
CASSPPGEKLFF
>NA|TRBV4-2|NA|TRBJ2-5
TGTGCCAGCAGCCAGGACGGAGTCGGGGGTCAAGAGACCCAGTACTTC
CASSQDGVGGQETQYF
>TRBD1|TRBV5-1|many|TRBJ1-1
TGCGCCAGCAGCTCAGGACAGGGGGTATCGACTGAAGCTTTCTTT
CASSSGQGVSTEAFF
>NA|TRBV4-1|many|TRBJ1-5
TGCGCCAGCAGCCGGGCGGTTAGCAATCAGCCCCAGCATTTT
CASSRAVSNQPQHF
>TRBD1|TRBV7-2|many|TRBJ1-1
TGTGCCAGCAGCGCACCCGTGGGGGACAGGGGGCGTACTGAAGCTTTCTTT
CASSAPVGDRGRTEAFF
>TRBD1|TRBV7-2|many|TRBJ1-5
TGTGCCAGCACCCTACAGGGGGCAGGTCAGCCCCAGCATTTT
CASTLQGAGQPQHF
>NA|TRBV7-2|many|TRBJ1-5
TGTGCCAGCAGCCCCGGGTGGGGGATCGCCCAGCATTTT
CASSPGWGIAQHF